The clone carrying this T cell receptor (beta chain) was recorded only once. Antigen specificity is unknown. Profiling relied on immunoSEQ multiplex PCR, and the TCRdb table lists in-frame clones only, not all of them. The top ten clones hold around 0.99% of a sample with 34,000 or so clones, about 92% of them seen once. The sample originates from a study of monozygotic twins with cystic fibrosis. Germline CDR1 reads SGHRS; CDR2 reads YFSETQ. The CDR3 totals 16 residues. V dropped 3 bases and J dropped 2; count of bases not matched to a gene: 9. The study's findings and limits: J usage was most co-twin-similar in 8 of 16 pairs, V in 13. Clonality was generally low (median roughly 0.0095), higher in the most severe patients. Monozygotic CF twin pairs shared significantly more nucleotide-identical clonotypes than unrelated CF individuals did.

The sequenced material came from blood. This TCR came from a girl aged 2 to 10 with cystic fibrosis. This sequence joins TRBV5-1 and TRBJ2-7; TRBD1 matches at 9 bases. CDR3 nucleotides: TGCGCCAGCAGCTCCTCGGGGGACAGGGCCACCTACGAGCAGTACTTC. Translation: CASSSSGDRATYEQYF.